Ten or more counts support the clone carrying this T cell receptor (beta chain). TCRdb reprocessed the PCR reads via MiXCR and lists one record per CDR3 protein. The sample yields about 86,000 distinct CDR3 sequences, 50% to 65% seen once. This sample was included in a study of CDR3 diversity in severe acne. Germline V gene sequence: CDR1 SQVTM, CDR2 ANQGSEA. V was clipped by 0 bases and J by 2 bases; unmatched bases: 5. The CDR3 is 16 amino acids. This TCR was recovered from a male donor in good health, without acne. J is TRBJ1-5 and V is TRBV29-1, with 9 bases that match TRBD1. The specimen was blood. DNA for the CDR3: TGCAGCGTTGAAGATCACAGGGGGCCTTGCAATCAGCCCCAGCATTTT. It encodes CSVEDHRGPCNQPQHF.